One sample yielded the 8 T cell receptor beta chains listed below, sequenced in a study of cytomegalovirus exposure and HLA in healthy donors. PCR used 60 Vbeta primers and 13 Jbeta primers. The protocol was immunoSEQ multiplex PCR, while the TCRdb copy is restricted to in-frame clones and leaves out a portion. Seen in this sample are some 83,000 clones; the ten most common clones hold 0.95% to 1.3%. The sequenced material came from PBMCs. These receptor sequences come from a woman aged 25-40 years in good health and CMV-seronegative.

This chain uses TRBV27 with TRBJ1-1; D possibly corresponds to TRBD1 (6 bases). Germline assignment: CDR1 MNHEY and CDR2 SMNVEV (reference sequence). This CDR3 region has 13 residues. Deletions cut 2 bases from V and 9 bases from J, with 13 bases between. CDR3 nucleotides: TGTGCCAGCAGTTTAATGGCAGGGGCACAAGCTTTCTTT. Protein product: CASSLMAGAQAFF.

V usage is TRBV29-1 and J usage is TRBJ2-3; perhaps TRBD2 as D (6 bases). The V end lost 1 base, the J end lost 6 bases, and 8 bases lay between the germline ends. Per the germline V gene, CDR1 is SQVTM and CDR2 is ANQGSEA. The CDR3 is 12 amino acids. The CDR3: CSVEGAGDTQYF. The CDR3, as DNA: TGCAGCGTTGAAGGGGCGGGGGATACGCAGTATTTT.

The chain uses TRBV30 and TRBJ2-2; tentatively, D is TRBD1 (5 bases). V was trimmed by 0 bases and J by 5 bases, leaving 13 bases between them. Germline V CDR1 and CDR2: GTSNPN, SVGIG (reference sequence). The CDR3 totals 15 residues. CDR3 sequence: CAWSVGGHGTGELFF. The CDR3, as DNA: TGTGCCTGGAGTGTAGGTGGACACGGGACCGGGGAGCTGTTTTTT. Drawing the rest from reference TRBV30 and TRBJ2-2, the complete variable domain is SQTIHQWPATLVQPVGSPLSLECTVEGTSNPNLYWYRQAAGRGLQLLFYSVGIGQISSEVPQNLSASRPQDRQFILSSKKLLLSDSGFYLCAWSVGGHGTGELFFGEGSRLTVL.

CDR3 loop: CASSSLAENYNEQFF. DNA for the CDR3: TGTGCCAGCAGCTCACTAGCGGAAAATTACAATGAGCAGTTCTTC. The J gene is TRBJ2-1, the V gene TRBV11-2; 8 bases are shared with TRBD2. The CDR3 consists of 15 residues. The V gene's germline CDR1 is SGHAT and CDR2 FQNNGV. Trimming removed 4 bases from V and 4 bases from J; junction bases left unmatched: 6.

The rearrangement joins TRBV11-2 to TRBJ2-7; D may be TRBD2 (6 bases). In germline, CDR1 is SGHAT, CDR2 FQNNGV. The CDR3 covers 15 residues. V was clipped by 1 base and J by 2 bases, with 12 bases between them. CDR3 residues: CASSLVRTTPYEQYF. CDR3 nucleotide sequence: TGTGCCAGCAGCTTAGTAAGGACTACACCCTACGAGCAGTACTTC.

This chain uses TRBV4-1 with TRBJ1-1; D perhaps matches TRBD1 (5 bases). This CDR3 has 16 amino acids. The V and J ends lost 4 bases and 0 bases respectively, with 15 bases between them. Germline V gene data show CDR1 as MGHRA and CDR2 as YSYEKL. Written as DNA, the CDR3 is TGCGCCAGCAGCCGGCCTGGTGGGGGGTTGAACACTGAAGCTTTCTTT. Translated, it gives CASSRPGGGLNTEAFF.

The chain joins TRBV30 to TRBJ2-7; 8 bases match TRBD2. CDR1 and CDR2 (germline): GTSNPN, SVGIG (reference sequence). The CDR3 extends over 15 amino acids. J was trimmed by 2 bases and V by 2 bases; bases with no gene match: 8. The chain's CDR3 is CAWSSQRESAYEQYF. The CDR3 bases are TGTGCCTGGAGTAGCCAGCGGGAGTCCGCCTACGAGCAGTACTTC. Variable domain in full (rest from reference TRBV30 and TRBJ2-7): SQTIHQWPATLVQPVGSPLSLECTVEGTSNPNLYWYRQAAGRGLQLLFYSVGIGQISSEVPQNLSASRPQDRQFILSSKKLLLSDSGFYLCAWSSQRESAYEQYFGPGTRLTVT.

The rearrangement joins TRBV19 to TRBJ2-7, with a weak D call TRBD2 (5 bases). Germline V gives CDR1 LNHDA, CDR2 SQIVND (reference sequence). The ends were cut back, 3 bases at V and 9 bases at J, with 21 bases in the middle. The CDR3 covers 15 residues. The CDR3 DNA follows: TGTGCCAGTAGTATCTCTGGACGGCCCTTAGGGAGGCAGTACTTC. Residues: CASSISGRPLGRQYF.